Shown below are 31 T cell receptor delta chains from a single sample sequenced in a study of gamma-delta T cells after stem cell transplantation. TCRdb re-processed the RT-PCR reads using CATT. The sample shows more than 2,500 delta-chain clones, less than 30% of them seen only once. The sequencing input was gamma-delta T cells. These TCRs come from a human donor. It is not recorded whose cells these are; they may come from a transplant donor.

Only a few counts were recorded for this clone. A much larger clone differs from this one at a single base, so this may be a read error. Other DNA sequences in the sample encode the same CDR3. The chain links TRDV2 to TRDJ1; perhaps TRDD3 as D (6 bases). This CDR3 spans 20 amino acids. V shed 4 bases and J shed 0 bases, with 29 bases lying between them. Germline CDR1 reads GEAIGNYY; CDR2 reads EKD. This CDR3 is CACDARIPSTGYFYTDKLIF. The CDR3 coding sequence is TGTGCCTGTGATGCCCGTATTCCCAGTACTGGGTACTTTTACACCGATAAACTCATCTTT.

The V and J genes are TRDV1 and TRDJ1; 11 nucleotides align to TRDD3. From germline, CDR1 is TSWWSYY and CDR2 QGS. The CDR3 covers 25 residues. Trimming cost V 0 bases and J 0 bases; bases outside gene matches: 27. CDR3 residues: CALGELSLPTSPFGGYAQYTDKLIF. The CDR3 coding sequence is TGTGCTCTTGGGGAACTGAGCCTTCCTACGAGTCCATTTGGGGGATACGCCCAATACACCGATAAACTCATCTTT.

This clone has a handful of counts. A junction boundary mismatches the germline segment, possibly from a read error. Other nucleotide sequences from this sample produce the same CDR3. The chain joins TRDV1 to TRDJ2; 9 bases map to TRDD3. The CDR3 sequence is 23 residues long. Germline V gene data show CDR1 as TSWWSYY and CDR2 as QGS. CDR3 DNA sequence: TGTGCTCTTGGGGAAATTGCGCCTTCCCTACGGGGGGGGGATACCGCTTTGACAGCACAGCTCTTCTTT. Protein: CALGEIAPSLRGGDTALTAQLFF.

The J gene is TRDJ1, the V gene TRDV3; weak D call: TRDD2 (6 bases). CDR1 is TVYSNPD, CDR2 GDNSRS, per germline (reference sequence). There are 17 residues in the CDR3. V was shortened by 3 bases and J by 1 base, with 24 bases between the two germline ends. CDR3 sequence (DNA): TGTGCCTTCGGACCGTTCCTAGACGGTACGATCACCGATAAACTCATCTTT. This encodes CAFGPFLDGTITDKLIF.

This clone was seen only a few times. V gene TRDV2 combines with J gene TRDJ1, with TRDD3 matching 13 bases. The J segment lost 0 bases and the V segment lost 7 bases, leaving 13 bases of the junction unmatched. Germline-derived CDR1 and CDR2 are GEAIGNYY and EKD. The CDR3 is 18 residues long. The CDR3 sequence: CAWPYWGIRGWYTDKLIF. The DNA for the CDR3 is TGTGCCTGGCCCTACTGGGGGATACGAGGCTGGTACACCGATAAACTCATCTTT.

Concerning this clone itself: This likely stems from a read error, as it lies one base from a far larger clone. This chain uses TRDV2 with TRDJ3, with 9 bases aligning to TRDD3. Per the germline V gene, CDR1 is GEAIGNYY and CDR2 is EKD. CDR3 length equals 19 residues. The CDR3 is CACDAVLGDVGKATRQRFF. In DNA form, the CDR3 reads TGTGCCTGTGACGCCGTACTGGGGGACGTTGGTAAAGCTACCCGACAGAGGTTTTTC.

Remarks on this clone: The junction does not match germline at one end; this may be a read error. V usage is TRDV3 and J usage is TRDJ3; possible D gene TRDD3, 7 bases. Per the germline V gene, CDR1 is TVYSNPD and CDR2 is GDNSRS (reference sequence). The CDR3 spans 21 residues. CDR3 DNA: TGTGCCTTTAGGGGCTTCCTGCCGGGATACCCCTTTGCCTGGGACACACGACAGATGTTTTTC. Translation gives CAFRGFLPGYPFAWDTRQMFF.

About this clone itself: At one boundary the junction diverges from the germline segment, which might be a read error. The chain is built from TRDV2 and TRDJ3, with TRDD3 matching 8 bases. CDR3 length: 20 amino acids. Germline assignment: CDR1 GEAIGNYY and CDR2 EKD. The CDR3 nucleotides read TGTGCCTGTGACACCACCTGGGGGAGGCACATCTCCTGGGACACCCGAAAGATGTTTTTC. Amino acids: CACDTTWGRHISWDTRKMFF.

With respect to this clone: One end of the junction does not line up with germline, which may come from a read error. The chain employs TRDV2 and TRDJ2; unclear D gene. Germline loops: CDR1 GEAIGNYY, CDR2 EKD. The CDR3 is made up of 19 amino acids. CDR3 in DNA: TGTGCCTGCCCGGCCTGCAGACGACAAGTGGATCGGGTCACAGCAAAACTCTTCTTT. Translation: CACPACRRQVDRVTAKLFF.

As for this clone: A much larger clonotype is one base distant, so this may be a read error. The CDR3 is CACDARIPSTGCFYTDKLIF. Written as DNA, the CDR3 is TGTGCCTGTGACGCCCGTATTCCCAGTACTGGGTGCTTTTACACCGATAAACTCATCTTT. This chain uses TRDV2 with TRDJ1; D may be TRDD3 (6 bases). Germline CDR1 reads GEAIGNYY; CDR2 reads EKD. Trimming shortened V by 3 bases and J by 0 bases, and 28 bases separated the two germline ends. This CDR3 has 20 residues.

This clone is judged medium-sized (0.01 to 0.1%). Distinct nucleotide sequences in the sample also encode this CDR3. This chain joins TRDV3 and TRDJ1; 11 bases are a match to TRDD3. Germline V gene data show CDR1 as TVYSNPD and CDR2 as GDNSRS (reference sequence). The CDR3 contains 21 residues. Trimming took 4 bases from V and 7 from J; bases not matched to a gene: 32. For the CDR3, the DNA is TGTGCCTACGCGCGCCTTCCCCACTGGCTACTGGGGGATATGTCTCGAGGTAAACTCATCTTT. Encoded protein: CAYARLPHWLLGDMSRGKLIF.

By share of the sample, this clone is large (0.1 to 1%). The sample carries other DNA sequences with the same CDR3. The rearrangement links TRDV3 to TRDJ2, with 8 nucleotides matching TRDD3. Germline loops: CDR1 TVYSNPD, CDR2 GDNSRS (reference sequence). The CDR3 is made up of 20 amino acids. After removal of 3 bases from V and 0 bases from J, the junction contained 21 bases not matched to a gene. The CDR3 region is CALKPVWYWGAIPLTAQLFF. CDR3 nucleotides: TGTGCCTTGAAACCTGTTTGGTACTGGGGGGCCATCCCTTTGACAGCACAACTCTTCTTT.

Comment on this clone: This may come from a read error, since a much larger clone is one base off. The rearrangement uses TRDV3 and TRDJ1, with 11 bases matching TRDD3. This CDR3 is built from 21 residues. Trimming removed 4 bases from V and 0 bases from J; junction bases left unmatched: 25. Germline values: CDR1 TVYSNPD, CDR2 GDNSRS (reference sequence). CDR3 DNA: TGTGCCTCTCTTACTTCGGTACTACTGGGGGATATCCCCTACTACACCGATAAACTCATCTTT. Amino acids: CASLTSVLLGDIPYYTDKLIF.

Notes on this clone: A read error may be the cause here, since a much bigger clone is one base away. The chain links TRDV2 to TRDJ3; 7 positions match TRDD3. The CDR3 has 19 amino acids. J lost 0 bases, V lost 4 bases, and 11 bases had no gene match. Germline V lookup: CDR1 GEAIGNYY, CDR2 EKD. The CDR3 DNA reads as TGTGCCTGTGATTCTCTGGGGGCCTCGTTCTCCTGGGACACCCGACAGATGTTTTTC. Residues: CACDSLGASFSWDTRQMFF.

This clone turned up a few times. This could be a read error, since a much larger clone is one nucleotide away. Other DNA sequences in the sample encode the same CDR3. J is TRDJ1 and V is TRDV1, with D maybe TRDD3 (6 bases). Germline CDR1 is TSWWSYY and CDR2 is QGS. Trimming removed 2 bases from V and 2 bases from J, with 27 bases in between. This CDR3 has 20 residues. CDR3 bases: TGTGCTCTTGGGGAAGTCTTCCCCCTATGTGGGATAGAGGAAACCGATAAACTCATCTTT. This sequence encodes CALGEVFPLCGIEETDKLIF.

In the case of this clone: A much larger clonotype is one base distant, so this may be a read error. Other DNA sequences from this sample encode an identical CDR3 as well. This chain connects TRDV1 to TRDJ1; 11 bases line up with TRDD3. Germline V gene data show CDR1 as TSWWSYY and CDR2 as QGS. There are 17 residues in the CDR3. The CDR3 loop is CALGEALGDTRADKLIF. The CDR3 DNA is TGTGCTCTTGGGGAAGCCCTGGGGGATACTCGGGCCGATAAACTCATCTTC.

By frequency in the sample, this clone is medium-sized. This chain uses TRDV2 with TRDJ2, with 12 positions matching TRDD3. J lost 9 bases, V lost 2 bases, and 9 bases had no gene match. The CDR3 sequence is 16 residues long. The V gene's germline CDR1 is GEAIGNYY and CDR2 EKD. The CDR3 DNA reads as TGTGCCTGTGACAGGGGCCTGGGGGATACGCGGCCACAACTCTTCTTT. Translating gives CACDRGLGDTRPQLFF.

A word on this clone: A much larger clone differs from this one at a single base, so this may be a read error. This chain connects TRDV3 to TRDJ1, with TRDD3 matching over 10 bases. This CDR3 has 21 residues. The V and J ends lost 2 bases and 0 bases, in that order; junction bases with no gene match: 24. In germline, CDR1 is TVYSNPD, CDR2 GDNSRS (reference sequence). The DNA of the CDR3 is TGTGCCTTTCCCACCACTGGCCTTCATTACTGGGGGATCCGGTACACCGATAAACTCATCTTT. Translating it yields CAFPTTGLHYWGIRYTDKLIF.

This clone has a handful of counts. This chain joins TRDV1 and TRDJ1; TRDD2 matches 9 bases. J gave up 8 bases and V 4 bases, and 20 bases lay outside the gene matches. There are 18 residues in the CDR3. The germline CDR1 and CDR2 sequences are TSWWSYY and QGS. CDR3 protein: CALGGPPSYIPPGQKLIF. The CDR3, as DNA: TGTGCTCTTGGGGGCCCACCTTCCTACATCCCCCCTGGGCAAAAACTCATCTTT.

Concerning this clone: Just one base apart from a much larger clone, this may be a read error. The chain couples TRAV29/DV5 to TRDJ1; TRDD3 matches 8 bases. This CDR3 comprises 13 residues. CDR1 NSMFDY and CDR2 ISSIKDK come from the germline V gene. This CDR3 is CAARWGIADKPIF. CDR3 DNA: TGTGCAGCAAGGTGGGGGATCGCCGATAAACCCATCTTT.

As regards this clone: A much larger clone differs from this one at a single base, so this may be a read error. This chain joins TRAV29/DV5 and TRDJ1, with D unresolved. V lost 0 bases, J lost 1 base, and 7 bases lay in between. The CDR3 runs 13 residues. The germline V gene encodes CDR1 NSMFDY and CDR2 ISSIKDK. The CDR3 DNA reads as TGTGCAGCAAGCGCCTCTCCCACCGATAAACTCATCTTT. Encoded protein: CAASASPTDKLIF. Full variable domain (missing parts from reference TRAV29/DV5 and TRDJ1): DQQVKQNSPSLSVQEGRISILNCDYTNSMFDYFLWYKKYPAEGPTFLISISSIKDKNEDGRFTVFLNKSAKHLSLHIVPSQPGDSAVYFCAASASPTDKLIFGKGTRVTVEP.

This clone was observed a few times. A much larger clone lies a single base off, so this may be a read error. The chain uses TRDV2 and TRDJ2; D is undetermined. There are 15 residues in the CDR3. Germline assignment: CDR1 GEAIGNYY and CDR2 EKD. CDR3 sequence (DNA): TGTGCCTGTGACACAAGGCCGGGCCACCCAGCACACCTCTTCTTT. The encoded protein is CACDTRPGHPAHLFF.

This clone is termed medium-sized. The J gene is TRDJ3, the V gene TRDV3, with TRDD3 as a possible D gene (5 bases). From germline, CDR1 is TVYSNPD and CDR2 GDNSRS (reference sequence). CDR3 length: 15 residues. In DNA form, the CDR3 reads TGTGCGGGGGCCCCTAGCTCCTGGGACACCCGACAGATGTTTTTC. Its protein product is CAGAPSSWDTRQMFF. Drawing the rest from reference TRDV3 and TRDJ3, the complete variable domain is CDKVTQSSPDQTVASGSEVVLLCTYDTVYSNPDLFWYRIRPDYSFQFVFYGDNSRSEGADFTQGRFSVKHILTQKAFHLVISPVRTEDSATYYCAGAPSSWDTRQMFFGTGIKLFVEP.

Points on this clone: A read error is likely here: a far larger clone is one base away. The chain couples TRDV2 to TRDJ3, with 9 bases that match TRDD3. The CDR3 length is 20 residues. Germline V gene sequence: CDR1 GEAIGNYY, CDR2 EKD. The CDR3 loop is CACDSYWGTQSSCDTRQMFF. CDR3 DNA: TGTGCCTGTGACTCGTACTGGGGGACTCAAAGCTCCTGTGACACCCGACAGATGTTTTTC.

This clone is judged large. Other DNA sequences of this sample code for an identical CDR3. The rearrangement joins TRDV2 to TRDJ1; 10 nucleotides agree with TRDD3. Trimming at V came to 5 bases and at J to 4 bases, leaving 9 bases not matched to a gene. Germline V lookup: CDR1 GEAIGNYY, CDR2 EKD. The CDR3 is made up of 15 amino acids. The CDR3 loop is CACAYWGIAGDKLIF. The CDR3 DNA reads as TGTGCCTGTGCCTACTGGGGGATTGCAGGCGATAAACTCATCTTT.

For this clone: This may arise from a read error, as a much more abundant clone is one base away. Other DNA variants within this sample encode the same CDR3. The rearrangement uses TRDV2 and TRDJ3, with 7 nucleotides matching TRDD3. V trimming: 0 bases; J trimming: 0 bases; junction bases outside the gene matches: 19. The CDR3 spans 23 residues. Germline lookup yields CDR1 GEAIGNYY and CDR2 EKD. CDR3 in DNA: TGTGCCTGTGACACCGTAACGCTTTTACCGTACTGGGGACCCTCCTGGGACACCCGACAGATGTTTTTC. Its translation: CACDTVTLLPYWGPSWDTRQMFF.

Remarks on this clone: Its ends do not fully match the called genes, so a read error is possible. Additional DNA sequences in this sample encode the identical CDR3. V and J are TRDV2 and TRDJ3; 9 bases are shared with TRDD3. There are 20 residues in the CDR3. Per germline, CDR1 GEAIGNYY and CDR2 EKD. The CDR3 DNA sequence: TGTGCCTGTGACTCGTACTGGGGGACTCAAAGCTCCCGGGACACCCGGCAGATGTTTTTC. Its translation: CACDSYWGTQSSRDTRQMFF.

In this sample, this clone is medium-sized (0.01 to 0.1%). The sample contains more than one DNA sequence encoding this CDR3. The chain has TRDV1 and TRDJ2; 10 bases align to TRDD3. The CDR3 consists of 20 residues. The germline V gene encodes CDR1 TSWWSYY and CDR2 QGS. With V trimmed by 0 bases and J by 2 bases, 12 bases remained unmatched. The CDR3 DNA reads as TGTGCTCTTGGGGAACTCGGCCTTCCCTGGGGGATAGGATTGACAGCACAACTCTTCTTT. Translating it yields CALGELGLPWGIGLTAQLFF.

Notes on this clone: A junction end diverges from the germline sequence, so it may reflect a read error. The sample carries other DNA sequences with the same CDR3. The chain recombines TRDV1 with TRDJ1, with 9 nucleotides matching TRDD3. This CDR3 has 21 amino acids. Germline lookup yields CDR1 TSWWSYY and CDR2 QGS. CDR3 residues: CALGELSPVYWGTHLPDKLIF. DNA of the CDR3: TGTGCTCTAGGGGAACTCTCACCCGTGTACTGGGGGACCCACCTTCCCGATAAACTCATCTTT.

This clone was observed a handful of times. The gene calls are TRDV2 and TRDJ3; 7 bases are a match to TRDD3. The CDR3 contains 16 residues. The germline V gene has CDR1 GEAIGNYY and CDR2 EKD. V gave up 3 bases and J gave up 15 bases; unmatched junction bases: 16. The CDR3 DNA sequence: TGTGCCTGTGACTGGGGGAGCCCCTGGGACGCCCAACAGATGTTTTTC. Its protein is CACDWGSPWDAQQMFF.

Here the CDR3 reads CACDTGPRSSTGGYAFSDKLIF. The CDR3 DNA follows: TGTGCCTGTGACACCGGTCCACGTTCCTCTACTGGGGGATACGCGTTCAGCGATAAACTCATCTTT. The genes are TRDV2 and TRDJ1, with 13 positions matching TRDD3. The V and J ends lost 0 bases and 4 bases, in that order; junction bases with no gene match: 22. Germline V gene data show CDR1 as GEAIGNYY and CDR2 as EKD. The CDR3 covers 22 residues.